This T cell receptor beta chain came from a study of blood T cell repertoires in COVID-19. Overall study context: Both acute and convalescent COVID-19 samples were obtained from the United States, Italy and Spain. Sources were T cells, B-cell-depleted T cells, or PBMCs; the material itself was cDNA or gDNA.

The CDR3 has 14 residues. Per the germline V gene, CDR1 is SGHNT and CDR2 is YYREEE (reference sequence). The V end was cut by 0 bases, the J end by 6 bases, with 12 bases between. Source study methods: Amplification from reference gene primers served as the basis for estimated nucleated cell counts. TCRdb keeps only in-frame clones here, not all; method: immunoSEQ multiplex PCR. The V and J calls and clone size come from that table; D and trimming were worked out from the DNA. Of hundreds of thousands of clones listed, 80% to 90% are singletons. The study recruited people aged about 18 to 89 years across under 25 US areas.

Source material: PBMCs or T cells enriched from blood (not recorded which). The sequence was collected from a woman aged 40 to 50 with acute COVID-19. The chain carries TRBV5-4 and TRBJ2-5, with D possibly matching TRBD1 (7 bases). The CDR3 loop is CASSLGTGGKTQYF. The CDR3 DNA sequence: TGTGCCAGCAGCTTGGGGACAGGAGGGAAGACCCAGTACTTC.